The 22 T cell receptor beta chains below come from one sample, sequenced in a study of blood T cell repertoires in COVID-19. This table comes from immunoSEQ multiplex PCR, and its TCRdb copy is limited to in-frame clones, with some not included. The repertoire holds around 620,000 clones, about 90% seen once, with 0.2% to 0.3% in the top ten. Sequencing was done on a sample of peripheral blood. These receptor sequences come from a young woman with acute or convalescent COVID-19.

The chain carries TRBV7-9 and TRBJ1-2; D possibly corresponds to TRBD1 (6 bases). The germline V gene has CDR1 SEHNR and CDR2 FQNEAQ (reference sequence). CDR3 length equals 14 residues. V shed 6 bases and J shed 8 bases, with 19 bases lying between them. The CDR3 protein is CASSSARGSGGYTF. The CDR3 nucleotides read TGTGCCAGCAGTTCGGCCAGGGGTTCTGGCGGCTACACCTTC.

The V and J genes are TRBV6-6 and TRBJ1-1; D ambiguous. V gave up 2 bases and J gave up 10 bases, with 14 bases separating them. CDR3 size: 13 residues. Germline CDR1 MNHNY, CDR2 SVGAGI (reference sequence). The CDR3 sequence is CASSYDGLEGAFF. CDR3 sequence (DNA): TGTGCCAGCAGTTACGACGGCCTCGAGGGAGCTTTCTTT.

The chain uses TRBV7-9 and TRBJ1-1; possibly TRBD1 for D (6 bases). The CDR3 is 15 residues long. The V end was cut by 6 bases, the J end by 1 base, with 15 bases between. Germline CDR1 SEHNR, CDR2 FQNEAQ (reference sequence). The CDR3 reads CASRGGGARNTEAFF. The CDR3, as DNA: TGTGCCAGCAGGGGTGGGGGGGCACGGAACACTGAAGCTTTCTTT.

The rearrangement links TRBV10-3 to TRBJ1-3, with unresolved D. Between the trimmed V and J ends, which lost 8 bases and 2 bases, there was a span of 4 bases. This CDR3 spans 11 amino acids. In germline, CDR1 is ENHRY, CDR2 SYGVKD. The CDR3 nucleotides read TGTGCCATCGAGACTGGAAACACCATATATTTT. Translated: CAIETGNTIYF.

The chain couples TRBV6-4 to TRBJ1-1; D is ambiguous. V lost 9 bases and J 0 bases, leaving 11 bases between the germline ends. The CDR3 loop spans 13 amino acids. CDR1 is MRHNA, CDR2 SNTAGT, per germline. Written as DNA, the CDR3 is TGTGCCAGTTCCACCGAGATGAACACTGAAGCTTTCTTT. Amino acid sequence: CASSTEMNTEAFF.

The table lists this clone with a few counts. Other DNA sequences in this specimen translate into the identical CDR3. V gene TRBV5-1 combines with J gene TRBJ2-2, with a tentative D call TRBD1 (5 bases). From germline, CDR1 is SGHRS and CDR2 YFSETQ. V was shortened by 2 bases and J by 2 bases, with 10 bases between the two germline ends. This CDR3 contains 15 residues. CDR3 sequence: CASSLGQGNTGELFF. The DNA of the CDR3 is TGCGCCAGCAGCTTAGGTCAGGGAAACACCGGGGAGCTGTTTTTT.

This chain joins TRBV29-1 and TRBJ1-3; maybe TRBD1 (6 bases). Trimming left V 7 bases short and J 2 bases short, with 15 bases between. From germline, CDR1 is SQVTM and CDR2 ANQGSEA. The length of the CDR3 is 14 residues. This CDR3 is CSAEGGSPGNTIYF. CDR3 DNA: TGCAGCGCCGAAGGGGGATCTCCTGGAAACACCATATATTTT.

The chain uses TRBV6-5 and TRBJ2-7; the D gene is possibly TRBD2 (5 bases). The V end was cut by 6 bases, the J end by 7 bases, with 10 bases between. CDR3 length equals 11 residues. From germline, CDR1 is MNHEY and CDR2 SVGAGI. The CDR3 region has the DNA TGTGCCAGCAGGATCCGGGGTGAGCAGTACTTC. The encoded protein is CASRIRGEQYF.

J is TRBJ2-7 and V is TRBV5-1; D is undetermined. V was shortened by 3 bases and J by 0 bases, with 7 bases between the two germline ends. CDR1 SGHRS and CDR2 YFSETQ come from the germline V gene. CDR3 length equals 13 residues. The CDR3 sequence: CASSSLSSYEQYF. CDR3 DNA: TGCGCCAGCAGCTCCCTGAGCTCCTACGAGCAGTACTTC.

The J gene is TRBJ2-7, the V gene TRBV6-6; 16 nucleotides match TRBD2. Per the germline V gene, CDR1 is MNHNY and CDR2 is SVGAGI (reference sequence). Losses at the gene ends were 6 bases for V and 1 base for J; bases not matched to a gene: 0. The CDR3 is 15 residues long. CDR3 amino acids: CASRGLAGGSYEQYF. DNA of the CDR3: TGTGCCAGCAGGGGACTAGCGGGGGGGTCCTACGAGCAGTACTTC.

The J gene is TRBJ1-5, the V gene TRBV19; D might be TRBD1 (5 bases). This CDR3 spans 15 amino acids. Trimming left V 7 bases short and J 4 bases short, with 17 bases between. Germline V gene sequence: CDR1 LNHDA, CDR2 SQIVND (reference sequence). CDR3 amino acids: CASTSWGGLNQPQHF. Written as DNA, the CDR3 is TGTGCCAGTACCTCCTGGGGGGGGTTAAATCAGCCCCAGCATTTT.

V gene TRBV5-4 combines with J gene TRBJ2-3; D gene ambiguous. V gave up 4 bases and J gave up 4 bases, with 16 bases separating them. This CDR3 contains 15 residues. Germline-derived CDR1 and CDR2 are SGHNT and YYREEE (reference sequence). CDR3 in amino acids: CASSQTQGVADTQYF. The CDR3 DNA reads TGTGCCAGCAGCCAGACTCAAGGAGTGGCAGATACGCAGTATTTT.

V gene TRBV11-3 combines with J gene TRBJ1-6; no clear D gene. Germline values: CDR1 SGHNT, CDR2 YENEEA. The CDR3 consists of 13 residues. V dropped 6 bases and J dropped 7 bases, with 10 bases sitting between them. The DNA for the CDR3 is TGTGCCAGCAGACGCACAGCAAATTCACCCCTCCACTTT. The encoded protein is CASRRTANSPLHF.

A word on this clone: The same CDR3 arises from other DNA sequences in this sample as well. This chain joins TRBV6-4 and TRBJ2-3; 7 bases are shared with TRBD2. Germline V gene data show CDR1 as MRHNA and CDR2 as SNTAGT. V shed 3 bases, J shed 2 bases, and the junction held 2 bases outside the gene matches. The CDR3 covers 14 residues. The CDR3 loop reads CASSDGGDTDTQYF. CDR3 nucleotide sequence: TGTGCCAGCAGTGATGGGGGGGACACAGATACGCAGTATTTT.

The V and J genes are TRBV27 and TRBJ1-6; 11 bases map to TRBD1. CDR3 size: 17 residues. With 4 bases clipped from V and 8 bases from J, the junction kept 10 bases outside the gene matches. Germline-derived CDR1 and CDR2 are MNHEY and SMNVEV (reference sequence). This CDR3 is CASSWFAGTGGDSPLHF. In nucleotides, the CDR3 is TGTGCCAGCAGTTGGTTTGCTGGGACAGGGGGAGATTCACCCCTCCACTTT.

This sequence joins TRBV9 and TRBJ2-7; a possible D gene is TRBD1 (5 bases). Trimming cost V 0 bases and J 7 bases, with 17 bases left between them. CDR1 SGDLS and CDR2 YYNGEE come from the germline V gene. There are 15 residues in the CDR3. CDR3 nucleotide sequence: TGTGCCAGCAGCGTAGCTGGGGCCCCAGGGATAGAGCAGTACTTC. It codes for CASSVAGAPGIEQYF.

The CDR3 region is CASSSRDRGFHEQFF. The CDR3 DNA reads TGTGCCAGCAGCTCCCGGGACAGGGGGTTTCATGAGCAGTTCTTC. The gene calls are TRBV7-3 and TRBJ2-1; 11 positions match TRBD1. The J segment lost 8 bases and the V segment lost 4 bases, leaving 7 bases of the junction unmatched. CDR3 length: 15 amino acids. From germline, CDR1 is SGHTA and CDR2 FQGTGA. Looking up the rest from reference TRBV7-3 and TRBJ2-1 gives the full variable domain: GAGVSQTPSNKVTEKGKYVELRCDPISGHTALYWYRQSLGQGPEFLIYFQGTGAADDSGLPNDRFFAVRPEGSVSTLKIQRTERGDSAVYLCASSSRDRGFHEQFFGPGTRLTVL.

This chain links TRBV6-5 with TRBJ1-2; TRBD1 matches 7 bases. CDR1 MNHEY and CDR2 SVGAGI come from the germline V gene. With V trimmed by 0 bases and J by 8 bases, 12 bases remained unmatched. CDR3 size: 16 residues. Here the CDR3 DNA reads TGTGCCAGCAGTTACTCGTGGGGACAGCCTAAGGAAGGCTACACCTTC. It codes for CASSYSWGQPKEGYTF.

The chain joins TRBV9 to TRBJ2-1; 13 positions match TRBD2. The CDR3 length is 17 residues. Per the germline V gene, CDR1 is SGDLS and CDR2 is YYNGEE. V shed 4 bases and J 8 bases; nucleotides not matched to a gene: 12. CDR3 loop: CASSLRTSGGIFYEQFF. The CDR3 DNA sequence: TGTGCCAGCAGCTTACGGACTAGCGGGGGAATATTCTATGAGCAGTTCTTC. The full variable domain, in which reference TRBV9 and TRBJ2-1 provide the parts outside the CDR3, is DSGVTQTPKHLITATGQRVTLRCSPRSGDLSVYWYQQSLDQGLQFLIQYYNGEERAKGNILERFSAQQFPDLHSELNLSSLELGDSALYFCASSLRTSGGIFYEQFFGPGTRLTVL.

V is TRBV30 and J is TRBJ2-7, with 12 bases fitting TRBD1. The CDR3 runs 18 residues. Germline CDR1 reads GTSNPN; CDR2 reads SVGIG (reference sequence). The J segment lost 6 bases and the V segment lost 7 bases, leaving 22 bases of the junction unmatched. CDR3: CAFPLRDRGLRPYGEQYF. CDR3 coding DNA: TGTGCCTTCCCCCTCAGGGACAGGGGGCTGCGGCCCTATGGCGAGCAGTACTTC.

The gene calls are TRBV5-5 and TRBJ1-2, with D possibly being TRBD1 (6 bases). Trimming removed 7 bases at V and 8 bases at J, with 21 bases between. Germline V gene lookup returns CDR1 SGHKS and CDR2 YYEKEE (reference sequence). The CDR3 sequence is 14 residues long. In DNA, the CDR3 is TGTGCCAGCTCGCGACAGGATGGAGTAACAGGCTACACCTTC. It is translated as CASSRQDGVTGYTF.

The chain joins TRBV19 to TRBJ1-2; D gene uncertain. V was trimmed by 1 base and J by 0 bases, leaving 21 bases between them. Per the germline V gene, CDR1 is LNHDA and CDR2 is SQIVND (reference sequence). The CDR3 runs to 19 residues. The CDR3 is CASSIVAKSRRVSNYGYTF. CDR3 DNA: TGTGCCAGTAGTATAGTCGCAAAATCTCGACGGGTTTCTAACTATGGCTACACCTTC.